Shown below are 11 T cell receptor beta chains from a single sample sequenced in a study of regulatory T cells in long-lasting Graves disease. Time point meaning: newly diagnosed GD, antithyroid drugs for less than 3 months. PBMC RNA was the source of the TCR library. In building TCR beta libraries, iRepertoire HTBI primers were used together with Arm-PCR of CDR3 regions. TCRdb re-analysed the multiplex PCR reads in MiXCR, keeping a single row per CDR3 protein. Of some 200,000 distinct CDR3 sequences listed, roughly 20% are singletons. This sample also belongs to another study, concerning T cells in Graves' hyperthyroidism and ophthalmopathy.

This material consisted of peripheral blood mononuclear cells (PBMCs), taken at new diagnosis, from a patient treated with antithyroid drugs. These receptor sequences come from a woman aged 30 to 39 with Graves disease.

This clonotype showed up many times. The genes are TRBV24-1 and TRBJ2-2; 7 bases agree with TRBD1. In germline, CDR1 is KGHDR, CDR2 SFDVKD. V was pared by 4 bases and J by 6 bases, with 4 bases of the junction left unmatched. The CDR3 runs to 14 residues. This chain's CDR3 is CATSDDRDAGELFF. For the CDR3, the DNA is TGTGCCACCAGTGACGACAGGGACGCCGGGGAGCTGTTTTTT.

In this sample, this clonotype turned up a few times. This chain connects TRBV5-4 to TRBJ1-4; maybe TRBD1 (5 bases). CDR1 is SGHNT and CDR2 is YYREEE in the germline V gene (reference sequence). Trimming removed 4 bases at V and 6 bases at J, with 13 bases between. This CDR3 has 14 amino acids. The CDR3 reads CASSRRDGDEKLFF. CDR3 sequence (DNA): TGTGCCAGCAGCAGACGGGACGGGGATGAAAAACTGTTTTTT. Full variable domain (missing parts from reference TRBV5-4 and TRBJ1-4): ETGVTQSPTHLIKTRGQQVTLRCSSQSGHNTVSWYQQALGQGPQFIFQYYREEENGRGNFPPRFSGLQFPNYSSELNVNALELDDSALYLCASSRRDGDEKLFFGSGTQLSVL.

In its sample, this clonotype was seen a few times. A single base separates this from a much larger clone, so it may be a read error. The chain couples TRBV12-5 to TRBJ1-1; tentative D call: TRBD1 (6 bases). Deletions cut 2 bases from V and 5 bases from J, with 21 bases between. Germline V gives CDR1 LGHNT, CDR2 FRNRAP. The CDR3 runs to 17 residues. For the CDR3, the DNA is TGTGCTAGTGGTTTGAAACCAACAGGGCCCCCCGGGACTGAAGCTTTCTTT. Translation: CASGLKPTGPPGTEAFF.

This clonotype was observed a handful of times. The chain has TRBV6-1 and TRBJ1-6, with 7 bases fitting TRBD1. CDR1 and CDR2 (germline): MNHNS, SASEGT. The CDR3 loop spans 16 amino acids. The CDR3 DNA reads TGTGCTTATTATCCCCCAAGACAGGGCCAGAATTCACCCCTCCACTTT. Translation gives CAYYPPRQGQNSPLHF.

Concerning this clonotype itself: The limits of the CDR3 on the DNA are not certain, so only TCRdb's listed CDR3 is given. The chain uses TRBV30 and TRBJ2-3. Germline V lookup: CDR1 GTSNPN, CDR2 SVGIG (reference sequence). With termini counted, the CDR3 has 15 amino acids. The CDR3 reads CAWRVGSGITDTEYF.

This clonotype has at least ten counts. The gene calls are TRBV4-1 and TRBJ2-1; TRBD1 might be the D (8 bases). The germline V and J ends were trimmed by 0 bases and 6 bases, with 18 bases remaining between them. The CDR3 runs 17 residues. CDR1 is MGHRA, CDR2 YSYEKL, per germline. CDR3 sequence: CASSQDNQGGTGNEQFF. CDR3 coding DNA: TGCGCCAGCAGCCAAGATAATCAGGGGGGGACAGGCAATGAGCAGTTCTTC.

The sample holds many counts of this clonotype. CDR3 sequence (DNA): TGCAGTGCTAGAGACGGACAGGGATACAATGAGCAGTTCTTC. It translates to CSARDGQGYNEQFF. This chain links TRBV20-1 with TRBJ2-1; 8 bases fit TRBD1. V trimming: 0 bases; J trimming: 4 bases; junction bases outside the gene matches: 2. Germline V CDR1 and CDR2: DFQATT, SNEGSKA (reference sequence). The CDR3 is made up of 14 amino acids.

In its sample, this clonotype was seen many times. The CDR3: CASSPPGVYNEQFF. CDR3 nucleotides: TGTGCCAGCTCACCACCGGGAGTGTACAATGAGCAGTTCTTC. The chain combines TRBV18 with TRBJ2-1; D might be TRBD2 (5 bases). V was pared by 0 bases and J by 4 bases, with 7 bases between. Germline V gene sequence: CDR1 KGHSH, CDR2 LQKENI. This CDR3 has 14 amino acids.

This clonotype has at least ten counts. The chain uses TRBV12-5 and TRBJ2-1, with TRBD1 matching 7 bases. V lost 6 bases and J lost 0; bases outside the gene matches: 14. The length of the CDR3 is 18 residues. Germline CDR1 and CDR2: LGHNT and FRNRAP. Here the CDR3 reads CASGPFGTAESSYNEQFF. The CDR3 DNA reads as TGTGCTAGTGGACCTTTCGGGACAGCGGAGAGCTCCTACAATGAGCAGTTCTTC.

The V and J genes are TRBV9 and TRBJ2-2; 7 positions agree with TRBD2. The CDR3 extends over 15 amino acids. Losses at the gene ends were 0 bases for V and 1 base for J; bases not matched to a gene: 0. CDR1 is SGDLS and CDR2 is YYNGEE in the germline V gene. The CDR3 reads CASSVGGGNTGELFF. In nucleotides, the CDR3 is TGTGCCAGCAGCGTAGGCGGGGGGAACACCGGGGAGCTGTTTTTT.

As for this clonotype: Since a much larger clone is just one base distant, this may be a read error. V gene TRBV3-1 combines with J gene TRBJ2-7; a weak D match, TRBD1 (6 bases). Germline-derived CDR1 and CDR2 are LGHDT and YNNKEL (reference sequence). CDR3 length equals 16 residues. CDR3 sequence: CASGQVPTGGRYEQYF. The DNA for the CDR3 is TGTGCCAGCGGCCAAGTACCGACAGGAGGCCGGTACGAGCAGTACTTC.